Presented here are 17 T cell receptor beta chains from one specimen sequenced in a study of radiotherapy plus CTLA-4 blockade in lung cancer (dated by TCRdb to the late 2010s). Library method: the immunoSEQ multiplex PCR assay. Held by TCRdb, this immuneACCESS table contains in-frame sequences only and omits some clones. Under half of the omission traces to an unresolved V gene where checked; the cause of the rest is unknown. This sample holds tens of thousands of clones; 80% to 90% were observed only once. 20% to 25% of the sample comes from the top ten. The input for sequencing was peripheral blood, taken from a patient treated with radiotherapy plus ipilimumab. The receptor source for this set is a human donor with non-small cell lung cancer whose response to radiotherapy plus ipilimumab could not be evaluated.

This chain uses TRBV4-3 with TRBJ2-7, with 8 bases that match TRBD1. V lost 1 base, J lost 6 bases, and 8 bases stayed unmatched. The CDR3 is made up of 15 amino acids. Germline values: CDR1 LGHNA, CDR2 YSLEER. CDR3 DNA: TGCGCCAGCAGCCAAGGCGGGACAGGAGCCCGCGAGCAGTACTTC. It codes for CASSQGGTGAREQYF.

This chain uses TRBV4-1 with TRBJ1-2; 9 bases are a match to TRBD1. The V gene end was trimmed by 1 base and the J gene end by 2 bases; junction bases not matched to a gene: 5. Per the germline V gene, CDR1 is MGHRA and CDR2 is YSYEKL. The CDR3 loop spans 16 amino acids. For the CDR3, the DNA is TGCGCCAGCAGCCAAGTCCGGGACAGGGAAAACTATGGCTACACCTTC. This gives the protein CASSQVRDRENYGYTF.

The chain employs TRBV28 and TRBJ1-2; possible D gene TRBD1, 5 bases. The CDR3 runs to 16 residues. V dropped 2 bases and J dropped 4 bases, with 17 bases sitting between them. Germline assignment: CDR1 MDHEN and CDR2 SYDVKM. CDR3 DNA: TGTGCCAGCAGTTTAGGGGGGACGCCCGGCCTCTATGGCTACACCTTC. Its protein is CASSLGGTPGLYGYTF.

This chain links TRBV7-9 with TRBJ2-4; a possible D gene is TRBD2 (6 bases). Germline V gene lookup returns CDR1 SEHNR and CDR2 FQNEAQ (reference sequence). The CDR3 totals 15 residues. V dropped 9 bases and J dropped 0 bases, with 15 bases sitting between them. The CDR3 coding sequence is TGTGCCAGGCACGGGAGAGGGATAGCCAAAAACATTCAGTACTTC. It encodes CARHGRGIAKNIQYF.

This clone was counted between two and nine times. This chain links TRBV6-5 with TRBJ1-1; the D gene is possibly TRBD1 (5 bases). The CDR3 contains 14 residues. Looked up from germline, CDR1 is MNHEY and CDR2 is SVGAGI. Between the trimmed V and J ends, which lost 6 bases and 8 bases, there was a span of 19 bases. The DNA of the CDR3 is TGTGCCAGCAGCCCCCCAGGGAGGGTCCCCGAAGCTTTCTTT. Translating it yields CASSPPGRVPEAFF.

The rearrangement links TRBV7-9 to TRBJ2-6; D might be TRBD1 (5 bases). Germline CDR1 SEHNR, CDR2 FQNEAQ (reference sequence). V lost 10 bases to trimming and J lost 0 bases, with 10 bases between them. The CDR3 has 14 residues. The CDR3 loop reads CATSGISGANVLTF. As DNA, the CDR3 is TGTGCCACCTCAGGGATCTCTGGGGCCAACGTCCTGACTTTC.

The genes are TRBV4-3 and TRBJ2-7; D ambiguous. The V end was cut by 0 bases, the J end by 3 bases, with 9 bases between. The CDR3 contains 14 residues. Germline values: CDR1 LGHNA, CDR2 YSLEER. The chain's CDR3 is CASSQDSYSYEQYF. As DNA, the CDR3 is TGCGCCAGCAGCCAAGATTCCTATAGCTACGAGCAGTACTTC.

The chain carries TRBV7-2 and TRBJ1-6; TRBD1 aligns across 9 bases. Trimming took 1 base from V and 10 from J; bases not matched to a gene: 11. Germline V CDR1 and CDR2: SGHTA, FQGNSA. The CDR3 contains 17 residues. This CDR3 reads CASSLERQGVYGSPLHF. DNA for the CDR3: TGTGCCAGCAGCTTAGAGAGACAGGGGGTTTATGGGTCACCCCTCCACTTT.

This chain connects TRBV28 to TRBJ1-1; 7 positions agree with TRBD1. Trimming removed 4 bases from V and 7 bases from J; junction bases left unmatched: 0. This CDR3 has 11 amino acids. Germline CDR1 MDHEN, CDR2 SYDVKM. The CDR3 bases are TGTGCCAGCAGTTACAGGGGTGAAGCTTTCTTT. Its translation is CASSYRGEAFF.

The sample holds one count of this clone. The rearrangement links TRBV23-1 to TRBJ2-2, with D hard to call. TRBV23-1 is designated an ORF whose function remains uncertain. This CDR3 region has 12 residues. V was clipped by 4 bases and J by 7 bases, with 7 bases between them. The CDR3 nucleotides are TGCGCCAGCAGTCCTGAGAGCGGGGAGCTGTTTTTT. It translates to CASSPESGELFF.

V gene TRBV5-1 combines with J gene TRBJ2-5; 7 positions agree with TRBD2. This CDR3 contains 14 residues. Per germline, CDR1 SGHRS and CDR2 YFSETQ. The J segment lost 5 bases and the V segment lost 6 bases, leaving 10 bases of the junction unmatched. The CDR3 region has the DNA TGCGCCAGCACCATGGGGGGGATTAGGGAGACCCAGTACTTC. Amino acids: CASTMGGIRETQYF.

This clone occurred a few times. CDR3 DNA: TGTGCCAGCAGTTCAGGACAGGGAACAAGTAATGAAAAACTGTTTTTT. Protein product: CASSSGQGTSNEKLFF. V gene TRBV7-9 combines with J gene TRBJ1-4; 8 nucleotides agree with TRBD1. Looked up from germline, CDR1 is SEHNR and CDR2 is FQNEAQ (reference sequence). The junction had 10 bases not matched to a gene; V was cut back by 6 bases and J by 4 bases. The CDR3 has 16 residues.

The V call is TRBV9, the J call TRBJ1-1; 8 bases match TRBD1. V gave up 3 bases and J gave up 7 bases; unmatched junction bases: 11. From germline, CDR1 is SGDLS and CDR2 YYNGEE. The CDR3 length is 15 residues. CDR3 residues: CASSAQGQGFHEAFF. The CDR3 region has the DNA TGTGCCAGCAGCGCCCAAGGACAGGGATTCCATGAAGCTTTCTTT.

The chain recombines TRBV7-9 with TRBJ2-7, with 11 bases fitting TRBD1. The CDR3 runs 14 residues. The J segment lost 7 bases and the V segment lost 7 bases, leaving 9 bases of the junction unmatched. Germline assignment: CDR1 SEHNR and CDR2 FQNEAQ (reference sequence). CDR3 coding DNA: TGTGCCAGCACCGCAAGTGGGACAGGGGGGGAGCAGTACTTC. Translated, it gives CASTASGTGGEQYF.

The rearrangement joins TRBV11-2 to TRBJ2-3; 9 bases fit TRBD1. V was pared by 4 bases and J by 0 bases, with 14 bases of the junction left unmatched. This CDR3 comprises 19 residues. Germline CDR1 and CDR2: SGHAT and FQNNGV. The CDR3 DNA is TGTGCCAGCAGCTCCATCCGAGAACCGGGACAGGGAAGCACAGATACGCAGTATTTT. Translating it yields CASSSIREPGQGSTDTQYF.

The V gene is TRBV4-2, the J gene TRBJ2-7, with 8 bases aligning to TRBD2. CDR1 is LGHNA and CDR2 is YNFKEQ in the germline V gene. With V trimmed by 4 bases and J by 3 bases, 2 bases remained unmatched. There are 13 residues in the CDR3. CDR3 in amino acids: CASSPLAVYEQYF. CDR3 in DNA: TGTGCCAGCAGCCCACTAGCGGTCTACGAGCAGTACTTC.

V is TRBV11-2 and J is TRBJ2-3; no reliable D call. CDR3 length: 13 residues. Trimming left V 1 base short and J 4 bases short, with 6 bases between. Germline V CDR1 and CDR2: SGHAT, FQNNGV. The CDR3 sequence: CASSLGGADTQYF. Written as DNA, the CDR3 is TGTGCCAGCAGCTTAGGCGGAGCAGATACGCAGTATTTT.